Below are 25 T cell receptor beta chains sequenced from a single sample in a study of cytomegalovirus exposure and HLA in healthy donors. Profiling relied on immunoSEQ multiplex PCR, and the TCRdb table lists in-frame clones only, not all of them. Altogether under 300,000 clones are present, about 86% being singletons, with the ten largest covering around 1%. The sequencing input was PBMCs. The receptor source for this set is a woman aged 18 to 35 in good health and CMV-seronegative.

The chain links TRBV27 to TRBJ2-1; no clear D gene. The CDR3 runs 15 residues. V was cut by 0 bases and J by 0 bases, with 6 bases left in between. Germline loops: CDR1 MNHEY, CDR2 SMNVEV (reference sequence). The CDR3: CASSLSSSSYNEQFF. For the CDR3, the DNA is TGTGCCAGCAGTTTATCGAGTAGCTCCTACAATGAGCAGTTCTTC.

The V and J genes are TRBV5-1 and TRBJ2-2; a possible D gene is TRBD1 (5 bases). Germline V gives CDR1 SGHRS, CDR2 YFSETQ. The length of the CDR3 is 14 residues. Trimming removed 3 bases from V and 4 bases from J, with 10 bases in between. The CDR3 DNA is TGCGCCAGCAGCTCAACACAGGTCACCGGGGAGCTGTTTTTT. Encoded protein: CASSSTQVTGELFF.

V usage is TRBV28 and J usage is TRBJ1-2, with a tentative D call TRBD1 (6 bases). Germline V lookup: CDR1 MDHEN, CDR2 SYDVKM. Trimming took 4 bases from V and 4 from J, leaving 10 bases between them. This CDR3 is 13 amino acids long. The DNA for the CDR3 is TGTGCCAGCAGTTCTGGGGGCAGCTATGGCTACACCTTC. This sequence encodes CASSSGGSYGYTF.

V is TRBV5-1 and J is TRBJ2-3, with TRBD2 matching 15 bases. Germline assignment: CDR1 SGHRS and CDR2 YFSETQ. Unmatched junction bases numbered 7, after V lost 5 bases and J lost 3 bases. This CDR3 has 17 residues. The DNA for the CDR3 is TGCGCCAGCAGTTCCGGGACTAGCGGGGGGCGGACAGATACGCAGTATTTT. This codes for CASSSGTSGGRTDTQYF.

The chain links TRBV4-1 to TRBJ2-5; possibly TRBD2 for D (5 bases). The CDR3 has 18 amino acids. Trimming stripped 0 bases from V and 2 bases from J, with 19 bases between. Germline V CDR1 and CDR2: MGHRA, YSYEKL. CDR3 region: CASSQEVSRGGDQETQYF. In nucleotides, the CDR3 is TGCGCCAGCAGCCAAGAGGTGAGCAGAGGAGGTGATCAAGAGACCCAGTACTTC.

V and J are TRBV6-5 and TRBJ2-7, with 7 bases identical to TRBD1. This CDR3 has 15 amino acids. From germline, CDR1 is MNHEY and CDR2 SVGAGI. The trim removed 2 bases at V and 0 bases at J, leaving 4 bases unmatched. The CDR3 bases are TGTGCCAGCAGTTACGGGTGGGACAGCTCCTACGAGCAGTACTTC. Amino acid sequence: CASSYGWDSSYEQYF.

This chain connects TRBV2 to TRBJ2-1, with D possibly being TRBD2 (6 bases). V shed 2 bases and J shed 7 bases, with 21 bases lying between them. The CDR3 length is 17 residues. Germline V gives CDR1 SNHLY, CDR2 FYNNEI. The CDR3 DNA follows: TGTGCCAGCAGTGAACGGGGCCCGGGACTGGGCAAGAATGAGCAGTTCTTC. Translating it yields CASSERGPGLGKNEQFF.

There are a few counts of this clone. The V and J genes are TRBV5-1 and TRBJ1-2; 11 bases map to TRBD1. This CDR3 is 15 amino acids long. The V and J ends lost 3 bases and 7 bases, in that order; junction bases with no gene match: 8. Germline V gene data show CDR1 as SGHRS and CDR2 as YFSETQ. CDR3 in amino acids: CASSYSGTGGPGYTF. The DNA of the CDR3 is TGCGCCAGCAGCTACTCCGGGACAGGGGGGCCTGGCTACACCTTC.

Turning to this clone: One end of the junction is discordant with germline, which a read error may explain. The chain is built from TRBV7-7 and TRBJ2-5; D perhaps matches TRBD2 (5 bases). The germline V gene has CDR1 SSHAT and CDR2 FNYEAQ (reference sequence). The CDR3 is made up of 14 amino acids. DNA for the CDR3: TGTGCTAGCAGCTTAGACGGTGCTGCGGGGACCCAGTACTTC. Amino acids: CASSLDGAAGTQYF. Using reference TRBV7-7 and TRBJ2-5 for the parts outside the CDR3, the full variable domain is GAGVSQSPRYKVTKRGQDVTLRCDPISSHATLYWYQQALGQGPEFLTYFNYEAQPDKSGLPSDRFSAERPEGSISTLTIQRTEQRDSAMYRCASSLDGAAGTQYFGPGTRLLVL.

The rearrangement links TRBV29-1 to TRBJ2-6; TRBD1 might be the D (5 bases). The CDR3 consists of 14 residues. V was trimmed by 5 bases and J by 4 bases, leaving 12 bases between them. Germline V gene data show CDR1 as SQVTM and CDR2 as ANQGSEA. In DNA, the CDR3 is TGCAGCGTTTGGTCCAGGGCCGGGGCCAACGTCCTGACTTTC. It is translated as CSVWSRAGANVLTF.

This clone was seen a single time. V gene TRBV6-5 combines with J gene TRBJ1-5; D may be TRBD1 (5 bases). Trimming took off 4 bases at V and 1 base at J, with 11 bases between the two ends. Germline-derived CDR1 and CDR2 are MNHEY and SVGAGI. The CDR3 is made up of 15 amino acids. The CDR3 DNA follows: TGTGCCAGCAGTTCGCAGGGTCCCAGCAATCAGCCCCAGCATTTT. It yields the protein CASSSQGPSNQPQHF.

The V call is TRBV5-1, the J call TRBJ2-7; possibly TRBD2 for D (5 bases). This CDR3 spans 15 amino acids. Germline V gene lookup returns CDR1 SGHRS and CDR2 YFSETQ. V was pared by 1 base and J by 3 bases, with 14 bases between. CDR3 in DNA: TGCGCCAGCAGCTTGATGTCTAGCTCACTCTACGAGCAGTACTTC. This translates into CASSLMSSSLYEQYF.

J is TRBJ2-3 and V is TRBV4-3, with a tentative D call TRBD2 (6 bases). Trimming removed 1 base at V and 5 bases at J, with 19 bases between. The CDR3 sequence is 17 residues long. In germline, CDR1 is LGHNA, CDR2 YSLEER. The CDR3 DNA reads as TGCGCCAGCAGCCAAGCCTACGCGGGGTCCGGGGGAGATACGCAGTATTTT. It specifies CASSQAYAGSGGDTQYF.

The chain employs TRBV2 and TRBJ1-2; D not certain. CDR3 length: 13 amino acids. In germline, CDR1 is SNHLY, CDR2 FYNNEI. V was clipped by 7 bases and J by 3 bases, with 12 bases between them. The CDR3 loop reads CASNRRLDYGYTF. The CDR3 DNA reads TGTGCCAGCAATCGGAGGTTGGACTATGGCTACACCTTC. The full variable domain, completed using reference TRBV2 and TRBJ1-2, is EPEVTQTPSHQVTQMGQEVILRCVPISNHLYFYWYRQILGQKVEFLVSFYNNEISEKSEIFDDQFSVERPDGSNFTLKIRSTKLEDSAMYFCASNRRLDYGYTFGSGTRLTVV.

The chain carries TRBV19 and TRBJ2-3, with D tentatively TRBD2 (6 bases). Germline assignment: CDR1 LNHDA and CDR2 SQIVND (reference sequence). V lost 3 bases, J lost 0 bases, and 10 bases lay in between. This CDR3 is 15 amino acids long. CDR3 nucleotides: TGTGCCAGTAGTATCGCGGCGGGGAGCACAGATACGCAGTATTTT. This codes for CASSIAAGSTDTQYF.

The rearrangement uses TRBV7-6 and TRBJ2-7; 9 bases agree with TRBD2. The germline V gene has CDR1 SGHVS and CDR2 FNYEAQ. The V and J ends lost 1 base and 6 bases, in that order; junction bases with no gene match: 10. The CDR3 loop spans 16 amino acids. The CDR3: CASSLDSASGVVEQYF. CDR3 DNA sequence: TGTGCCAGCAGCTTAGACTCGGCTAGCGGGGTGGTCGAGCAGTACTTC.

This chain joins TRBV5-1 and TRBJ2-5; TRBD2 agrees at 8 bases. The CDR3 consists of 17 residues. J gave up 1 base and V 2 bases, and 10 bases lay outside the gene matches. Germline-derived CDR1 and CDR2 are SGHRS and YFSETQ. The CDR3: CASSFGGTSGAQETQYF. The CDR3 nucleotides read TGCGCCAGCAGCTTCGGAGGTACTAGCGGAGCCCAAGAGACCCAGTACTTC.

The chain has TRBV19 and TRBJ2-7; D may be TRBD2 (6 bases). The CDR3 has 15 residues. V lost 2 bases, J lost 4 bases, and 15 bases lay in between. Germline V gene data show CDR1 as LNHDA and CDR2 as SQIVND (reference sequence). CDR3 loop: CASSISPGGIYEQYF. The CDR3 DNA sequence: TGTGCCAGTAGTATAAGCCCTGGGGGGATTTACGAGCAGTACTTC.

This clone occurred once. CDR3 bases: TGTGCCAGCAGCTTATATAGTCTAGCGGAGACCTACGAGCAGTACTTC. Its translation: CASSLYSLAETYEQYF. V gene TRBV7-6 combines with J gene TRBJ2-7; TRBD2 matches at 7 bases. The CDR3 loop spans 16 amino acids. CDR1 SGHVS and CDR2 FNYEAQ come from the germline V gene. Trimming cost V 2 bases and J 2 bases; bases outside gene matches: 9. Together with reference TRBV7-6 and TRBJ2-7, the CDR3 gives the full variable domain: GAGVSQSPRYKVTKRGQDVALRCDPISGHVSLYWYRQALGQGPEFLTYFNYEAQQDKSGLPNDRFSAERPEGSISTLTIQRTEQRDSAMYRCASSLYSLAETYEQYFGPGTRLTVT.

V gene TRBV11-3 combines with J gene TRBJ2-5, with 8 positions matching TRBD1. Per germline, CDR1 SGHNT and CDR2 YENEEA. CDR3 length: 13 amino acids. V shed 6 bases and J 4 bases; nucleotides not matched to a gene: 4. The CDR3 region is CASSQGQGETQYF. The CDR3 coding sequence is TGTGCCAGCAGTCAAGGACAGGGAGAGACCCAGTACTTC. Looking up the rest from reference TRBV11-3 and TRBJ2-5 gives the full variable domain: EAGVVQSPRYKIIEKKQPVAFWCNPISGHNTLYWYLQNLGQGPELLIRYENEEAVDDSQLPKDRFSAERLKGVDSTLKIQPAELGDSAVYLCASSQGQGETQYFGPGTRLLVL.

This CDR3 reads CASIRQGTEAFF. The DNA of the CDR3 is TGTGCCAGCATTAGGCAGGGGACTGAAGCTTTCTTT. The V and J genes are TRBV6-5 and TRBJ1-1; maybe TRBD1 (6 bases). Trimming left V 7 bases short and J 5 bases short, with 11 bases between. The V gene's germline CDR1 is MNHEY and CDR2 SVGAGI. The CDR3 is 12 residues long.

The V call is TRBV28, the J call TRBJ2-7; 8 bases line up with TRBD1. J lost 4 bases, V lost 2 bases, and 4 bases had no gene match. The CDR3 is 14 amino acids. Germline CDR1 and CDR2: MDHEN and SYDVKM. The CDR3, as DNA: TGTGCCAGCAGTTTAGGGACAGGCGGATACGAGCAGTACTTC. Encoded protein: CASSLGTGGYEQYF.

This chain connects TRBV11-3 to TRBJ2-7; D is perhaps TRBD2 (5 bases). This CDR3 is built from 14 residues. The V gene's germline CDR1 is SGHNT and CDR2 YENEEA. The V end lost 1 base, the J end lost 3 bases, and 10 bases lay between the germline ends. In nucleotides, the CDR3 is TGTGCCAGCAGCTTAGGGGGAGACGACTACGAGCAGTACTTC. Translated, it gives CASSLGGDDYEQYF.

The chain carries TRBV4-1 and TRBJ2-7; 14 positions match TRBD2. The CDR3 is 15 residues long. Germline CDR1 is MGHRA and CDR2 is YSYEKL. J gave up 4 bases and V 4 bases, and 3 bases lay outside the gene matches. CDR3 loop: CASSLRTSGGYEQYF. The CDR3 DNA is TGCGCCAGCAGCCTGAGGACTAGCGGGGGGTACGAGCAGTACTTC.

This clone was picked up one time. The chain uses TRBV13 and TRBJ2-1; perhaps TRBD1 as D (6 bases). Germline values: CDR1 PRHDT, CDR2 FYEKMQ (reference sequence). This CDR3 is 16 amino acids long. V gave up 7 bases and J gave up 0 bases, with 16 bases separating them. In nucleotides, the CDR3 is TGTGCCAGCACAAGACAGGACGAAAGCTCCTACAATGAGCAGTTCTTC. Translation: CASTRQDESSYNEQFF.